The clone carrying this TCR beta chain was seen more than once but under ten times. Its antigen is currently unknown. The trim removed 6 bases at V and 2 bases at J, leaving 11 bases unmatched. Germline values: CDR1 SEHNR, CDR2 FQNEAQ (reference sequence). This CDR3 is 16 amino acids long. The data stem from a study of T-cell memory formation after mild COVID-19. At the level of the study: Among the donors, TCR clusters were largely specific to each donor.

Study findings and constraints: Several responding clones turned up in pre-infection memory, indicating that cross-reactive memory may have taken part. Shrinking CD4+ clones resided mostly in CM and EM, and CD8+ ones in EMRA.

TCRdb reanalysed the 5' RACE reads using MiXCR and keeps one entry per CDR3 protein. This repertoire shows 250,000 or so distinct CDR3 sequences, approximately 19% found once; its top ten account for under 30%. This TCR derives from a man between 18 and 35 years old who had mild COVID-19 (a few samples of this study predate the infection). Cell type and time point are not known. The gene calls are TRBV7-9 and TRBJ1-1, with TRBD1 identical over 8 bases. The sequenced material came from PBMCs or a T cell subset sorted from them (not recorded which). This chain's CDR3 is CASRDQTGAFNTEAFF. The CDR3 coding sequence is TGTGCCAGCAGAGACCAGACAGGGGCATTTAACACTGAAGCTTTCTTT.